This T cell receptor beta chain was profiled in a study of T-cell reconstitution after alpha-beta-depleted transplantation in children listed by TCRdb under 2016. Turning to the overall study: The study quantitatively tracked T-cell immune reconstitution after TCRalphabeta/CD19-depleted allogeneic hematopoietic cell transplantation in children using TCR repertoire profiling.

Comment on this clonotype: The target of this receptor is not known. Base qualities are not at hand, and no much larger clone is one base apart.

Libraries were prepared through PCR. Sequencing was performed on an Illumina HiSeq 2500. Molecular barcoding was employed in the preparation of TCR libraries, with unique molecular identifiers being used to normalize TCRbeta repertoire quantification. The public reads were quality trimmed at Q25 with fastp and then assembled into clones with MiXCR by TCRdb, keeping productive beta chains. Every entry covers one CDR3 protein and lists the most common genes and DNA from its rows. The sample records nearly 550,000 distinct CDR3 sequences, about 18% of which are singletons. 2.5% to 3.5% of the sample is in the top ten clones. Material: PBMCs from the stem cell graft donor, obtained from the stem cell graft. The receptor's source is a human donor who donated a stem cell graft to a child with acute lymphoblastic leukemia.

The nucleotides read TGTGCCAGCATCAACCCTCCCTTGGCGGGCTCCTACAATGAGCAGTTCTTC. It is translated as CASINPPLAGSYNEQFF. The rearranged segments are TRBV11-1 and TRBJ2-1; the best D guess is TRBD2, with 5 bases matching. The CDR3 numbers 17 residues from cysteine through phenylalanine. Here the CDR3 DNA is all that survives: 51 bases in frame from base 1. The V and J ends are trimmed by 7 bases and 0 bases, leaving 19 bases between them. In the germline V gene (reference sequence), CDR1 corresponds to SGHAT and CDR2 to FQDESV.